This T cell receptor (beta chain) derives from a study of T-cell memory formation after mild COVID-19. Whole-study context: Largely, TCR clusters stayed within a single donor.

TCR alpha and TCR beta cDNA libraries carrying sample barcodes and UMIs came from 5'RACE with constant-segment primers. From the 5' RACE reads, TCRdb called clonotypes with MiXCR, one entry per CDR3 protein. The sample has fewer than 350,000 distinct CDR3 sequences, over 11% seen once. The ends lost 6 bases at V and 2 bases at J; junction bases unmatched: 7. This CDR3 has 16 amino acids. Germline V gives CDR1 MNHEY, CDR2 SVGAGI. General study results and limits: Among CD4+ contracting clones, most were CM and EM, and CD8+ ones EMRA. Confirmation was lacking for SARS-CoV-2 specificity of second-wave clones that peaked on day 37.

This clonotype was detected a few times. What it binds is not known. The clonotype was recovered from a man between 18 and 35 years old who had mild COVID-19 (a few samples of this study predate the infection). Cell type and time point are not known. Sequences were obtained from PBMCs or a T cell subset sorted from them (not recorded which). The rearrangement links TRBV6-5 to TRBJ2-2; TRBD2 agrees at 9 bases. The CDR3: CASRLEAGGNTGELFF. The DNA for the CDR3 is TGTGCCAGCAGACTCGAAGCGGGGGGAAACACCGGGGAGCTGTTTTTT.